This T cell receptor (beta chain) was sequenced for a study of T cells in Graves' hyperthyroidism and ophthalmopathy (dated by TCRdb to the late 2010s). General notes on the study: Peripheral blood samples were taken at initial diagnosis, before any treatment was given. The 100 discovery patients were divided at random into training and test sets in a 7:3 ratio. A discovery cohort of roughly 100 patients, 43 with Graves' ophthalmopathy and 55 to 60 with stable Graves' hyperthyroidism, was used to find distinguishing TCR V-J signatures. Once sampling was done, hyperthyroidism patients were given methimazole at a starting dose of 30 mg daily, whereas ophthalmopathy patients were given high-dose intravenous methylprednisolone. In addition, the study compared T-cell repertoires in thyroid tissue and in blood from roughly six Graves' hyperthyroidism patients. The paper describes TCR Vbeta CDR3 sequencing of more than 120 peripheral blood samples, made up of fewer than 50 ophthalmopathy patients, around 73 hyperthyroidism patients and about 17 progressor patients. Prospective prediction of ophthalmopathy was tested in an independent validation cohort of approximately 19 hyperthyroidism patients and some 17 patients who later progressed to ophthalmopathy. Study-wide conclusions, independent of this receptor: No statistical method was used to fix the sample size in advance, and group allocation was not hidden from the investigators. Most expanded thyroid clonotypes (frequency above 0.001) were also detected in blood, suggesting blood repertoires may reflect thyroid immune responses. In validation, the model predicted progression to ophthalmopathy a median of around 6.5 months before onset, with roughly 70% sensitivity and roughly 73% specificity. Ophthalmopathy was separated from stable hyperthyroidism by a 13 V-J signature model, with approximately 90% sensitivity and about 84% specificity obtained in cross-validation and 80%/75% obtained in testing.

The CDR1 and CDR2 encoded by the germline V gene are MRHNA and SNTAGT. The trim is 5 bases for V and 6 bases for J, with a gap of 13 bases between the germline ends. Including cysteine and phenylalanine, the CDR3 has 13 amino acids. Of the read, only the CDR3 DNA is kept; its 39 bases are in frame from base 1. This clonotype was counted once. Its antigen remains unidentified. It has no much larger one-base neighbor in the sample; base qualities were not kept. One read offers little support. TCR beta CDR3 regions were amplified from RNA transcripts. The first round of RT-PCR for the TCR CDR3 was performed with the HTBI primer set and the Qiagen OneStep RT-PCR kit. The libraries were constructed in a second round of multiplex PCR and then size-selected and purified. Libraries were sequenced paired-end with 100 bp reads on an Illumina HiSeq2000. Per the original workflow: SOAPnuke was used to process the raw data, with reads discarded if the reads contained adapters or uncalled bases, had a mean Phred below 15, or lacked an exact constant-primer or identifier match. COPE v1.2.5 was used to merge high-quality paired reads, and clonotypes were defined as unique nucleotide sequences. Clonotypes were aligned to IMGT TRBV, TRBD and TRBJ reference segments using MiTCR v1.1. Analysis was restricted to V-J combinations with a frequency above 0.0001, which covered approximately 99% of repertoires. The TCS score was defined as the ratio of F50 (clonal expansion) to E x V (chaos), calculated using BLOSUM62-based TCRdist between CDR3 peptides within each V-J. Welch's t-statistics and random forest reduced roughly 500 V-J features to 10 to 15, which were used in a naive Bayes classifier (R e1071). Clones were called with MiXCR by TCRdb after fastp trimmed the public reads at Q25, and only in-frame beta chains were retained. Merged by CDR3 protein, the rows form single entries marked with the most common genes and DNA. The V and J calls were determined by TCRdb, not by the authors. The sample table holds some 700,000 distinct CDR3 sequences, of which 15% to 20% were seen once. Around a sixth of the sample lies in the top ten.

Stable Graves' hyperthyroidism was defined as no progression to ophthalmopathy during 18 months of follow-up. The hyperthyroidism patients were between 18 and 65 years old and newly diagnosed, with a disease duration of less than 2 months. The study excluded patients with uncontrolled infections, other autoimmune diseases, pregnancy or lactation. Clinical symptoms, serum thyroxine and TRAb, thyroid ultrasound, and orbital computed tomography formed the basis for the diagnoses. Ficoll-Paque density gradient centrifugation was used to isolate PBMCs from around 10 ml of fresh peripheral blood. Total RNA was extracted with Trizol reagent, and quality was checked on an Agilent 2100 Bioanalyzer.

The chain employs TRBV6-4 and TRBJ1-2, with TRBD1 tentatively as D gene (5 bases match). This TCR derives from a man aged 45-65 years with Graves' hyperthyroidism. The material sequenced was blood. This receptor has the CDR3 CASSSQGPHGYTF. In nucleotide form, the sequence is TGTGCCAGCAGTTCCCAGGGCCCCCATGGCTACACCTTC.